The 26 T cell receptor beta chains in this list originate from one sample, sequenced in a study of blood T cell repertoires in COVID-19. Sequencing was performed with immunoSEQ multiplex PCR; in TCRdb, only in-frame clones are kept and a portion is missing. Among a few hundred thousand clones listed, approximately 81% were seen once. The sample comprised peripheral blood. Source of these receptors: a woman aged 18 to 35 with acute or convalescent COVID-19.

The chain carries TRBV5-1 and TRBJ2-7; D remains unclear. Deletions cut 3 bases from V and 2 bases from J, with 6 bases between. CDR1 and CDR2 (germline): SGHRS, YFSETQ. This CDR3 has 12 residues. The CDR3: CASSSETYEQYF. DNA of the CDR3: TGCGCCAGCAGCTCAGAAACCTACGAGCAGTACTTC. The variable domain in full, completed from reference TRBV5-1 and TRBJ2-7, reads KAGVTQTPRYLIKTRGQQVTLSCSPISGHRSVSWYQQTPGQGLQFLFEYFSETQRNKGNFPGRFSGRQFSNSRSEMNVSTLELGDSALYLCASSSETYEQYFGPGTRLTVT.

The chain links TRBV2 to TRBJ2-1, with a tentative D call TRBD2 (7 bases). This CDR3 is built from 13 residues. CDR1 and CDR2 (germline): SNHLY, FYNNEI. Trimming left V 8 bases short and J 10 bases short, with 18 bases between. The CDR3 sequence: CASSQGGAIEQFF. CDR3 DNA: TGTGCCAGCTCACAAGGGGGGGCAATCGAGCAGTTCTTC.

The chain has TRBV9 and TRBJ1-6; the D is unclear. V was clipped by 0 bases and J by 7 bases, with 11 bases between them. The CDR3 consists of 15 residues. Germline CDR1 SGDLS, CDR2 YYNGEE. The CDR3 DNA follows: TGTGCCAGCAGCGTAGGTGGCAGGTCAAATTCACCCCTCCACTTT. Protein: CASSVGGRSNSPLHF.

CDR3 DNA sequence: TGTGCCAGTAGTCCCGACAGGGTCCACGAGCAGTACTTC. Protein: CASSPDRVHEQYF. The chain employs TRBV19 and TRBJ2-7; 7 bases agree with TRBD1. The CDR3 loop spans 13 amino acids. Trimming removed 5 bases from V and 5 bases from J; junction bases left unmatched: 6. Per germline, CDR1 LNHDA and CDR2 SQIVND (reference sequence).

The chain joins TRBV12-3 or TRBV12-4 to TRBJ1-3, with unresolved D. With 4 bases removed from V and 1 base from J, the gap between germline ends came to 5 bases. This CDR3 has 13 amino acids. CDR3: CASSSRSGNTIYF. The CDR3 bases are TGTGCCAGCAGTTCCAGATCTGGAAACACCATATATTTT.

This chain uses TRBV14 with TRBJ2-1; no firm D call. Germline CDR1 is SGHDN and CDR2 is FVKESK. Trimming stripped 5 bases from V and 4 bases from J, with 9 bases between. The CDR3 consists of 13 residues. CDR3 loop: CASSIASYNEQFF. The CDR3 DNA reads TGTGCCAGCAGCATAGCCAGTTACAATGAGCAGTTCTTC. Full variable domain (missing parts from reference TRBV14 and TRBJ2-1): EAGVTQFPSHSVIEKGQTVTLRCDPISGHDNLYWYRRVMGKEIKFLLHFVKESKQDESGMPNNRFLAERTGGTYSTLKVQPAELEDSGVYFCASSIASYNEQFFGPGTRLTVL.

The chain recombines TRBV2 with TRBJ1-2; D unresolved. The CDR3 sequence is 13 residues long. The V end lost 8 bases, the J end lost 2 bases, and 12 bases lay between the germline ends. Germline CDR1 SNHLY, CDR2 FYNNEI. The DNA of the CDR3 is TGTGCCAGCTTCCAGGCGGGGAACTATGGCTACACCTTC. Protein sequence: CASFQAGNYGYTF.

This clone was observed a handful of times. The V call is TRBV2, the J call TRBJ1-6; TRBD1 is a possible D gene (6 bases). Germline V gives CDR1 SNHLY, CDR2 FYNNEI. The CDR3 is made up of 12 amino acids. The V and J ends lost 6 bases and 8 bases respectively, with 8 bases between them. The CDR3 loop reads CASSQGYSPLHF. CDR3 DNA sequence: TGTGCCAGCAGCCAGGGGTATTCACCCCTCCACTTT.

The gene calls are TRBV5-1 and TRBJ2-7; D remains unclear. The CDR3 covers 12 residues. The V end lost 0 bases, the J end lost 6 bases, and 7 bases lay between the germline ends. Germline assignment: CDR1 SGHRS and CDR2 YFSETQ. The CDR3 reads CASSLESAEQYF. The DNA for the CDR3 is TGCGCCAGCAGCTTGGAGAGCGCCGAGCAGTACTTC.

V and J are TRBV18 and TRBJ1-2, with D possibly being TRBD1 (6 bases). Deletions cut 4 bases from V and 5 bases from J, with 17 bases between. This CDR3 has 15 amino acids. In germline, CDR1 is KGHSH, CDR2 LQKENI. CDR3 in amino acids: CASSLEQGSVYGYTF. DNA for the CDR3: TGTGCCAGCTCACTAGAACAGGGATCTGTTTATGGCTACACCTTC.

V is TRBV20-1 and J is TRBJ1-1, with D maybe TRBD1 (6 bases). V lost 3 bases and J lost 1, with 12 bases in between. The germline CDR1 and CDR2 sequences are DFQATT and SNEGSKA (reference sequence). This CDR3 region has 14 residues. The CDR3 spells CSASPRGRNTEAFF. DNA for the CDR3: TGCAGTGCTAGTCCCAGGGGAAGGAACACTGAAGCTTTCTTT.

The CDR3 loop reads CASSLDAARNSPLHF. In nucleotides, the CDR3 is TGTGCCAGCAGCTTAGATGCGGCGCGTAATTCACCCCTCCACTTT. The chain couples TRBV7-2 to TRBJ1-6; D is uncertain. The CDR3 contains 15 residues. V lost 1 base, J lost 6 bases, and 10 bases lay in between. Germline CDR1 and CDR2: SGHTA and FQGNSA. Together with reference TRBV7-2 and TRBJ1-6, the CDR3 gives the full variable domain: GAGVSQSPSNKVTEKGKDVELRCDPISGHTALYWYRQSLGQGLEFLIYFQGNSAPDKSGLPSDRFSAERTGGSVSTLTIQRTQQEDSAVYLCASSLDAARNSPLHFGNGTRLTVT.

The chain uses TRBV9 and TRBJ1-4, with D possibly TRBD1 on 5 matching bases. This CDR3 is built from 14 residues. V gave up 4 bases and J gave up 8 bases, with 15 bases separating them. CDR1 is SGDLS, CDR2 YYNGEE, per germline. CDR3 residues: CASSPGGGSEKLFF. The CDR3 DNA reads TGTGCCAGCAGCCCCGGGGGGGGAAGCGAAAAACTGTTTTTT. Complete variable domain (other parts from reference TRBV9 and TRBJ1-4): DSGVTQTPKHLITATGQRVTLRCSPRSGDLSVYWYQQSLDQGLQFLIQYYNGEERAKGNILERFSAQQFPDLHSELNLSSLELGDSALYFCASSPGGGSEKLFFGSGTQLSVL.

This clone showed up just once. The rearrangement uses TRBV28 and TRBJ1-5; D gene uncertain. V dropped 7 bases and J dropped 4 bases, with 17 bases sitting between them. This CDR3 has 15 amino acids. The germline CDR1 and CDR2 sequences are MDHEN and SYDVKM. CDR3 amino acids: CASITKKVPNQPQHF. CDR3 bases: TGTGCCAGCATAACTAAGAAGGTTCCTAATCAGCCCCAGCATTTT.

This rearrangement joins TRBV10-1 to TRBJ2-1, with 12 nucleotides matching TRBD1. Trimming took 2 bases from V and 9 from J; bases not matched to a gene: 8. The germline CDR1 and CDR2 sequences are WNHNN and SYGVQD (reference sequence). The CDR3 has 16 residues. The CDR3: CASSEGGQGASGEQFF. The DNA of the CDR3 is TGCGCCAGCAGTGAGGGGGGACAGGGGGCCTCGGGTGAGCAGTTCTTC.

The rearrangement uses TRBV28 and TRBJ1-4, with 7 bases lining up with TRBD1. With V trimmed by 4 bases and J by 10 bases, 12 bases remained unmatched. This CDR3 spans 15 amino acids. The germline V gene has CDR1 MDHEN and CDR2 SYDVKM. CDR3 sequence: CASSSAGTENRKLFF. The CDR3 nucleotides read TGTGCCAGCAGTTCCGCCGGGACAGAAAATAGAAAACTGTTTTTT.

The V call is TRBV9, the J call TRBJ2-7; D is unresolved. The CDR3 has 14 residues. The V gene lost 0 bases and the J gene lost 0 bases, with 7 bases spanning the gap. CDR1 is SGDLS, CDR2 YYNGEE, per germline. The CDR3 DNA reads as TGTGCCAGCAGCGTAGACGGCGGCTCCTACGAGCAGTACTTC. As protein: CASSVDGGSYEQYF.

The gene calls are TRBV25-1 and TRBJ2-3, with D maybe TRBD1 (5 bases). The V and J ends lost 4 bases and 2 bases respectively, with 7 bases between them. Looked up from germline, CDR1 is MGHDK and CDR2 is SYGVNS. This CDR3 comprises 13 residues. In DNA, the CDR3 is TGTGCCAGCAGTGCAGGGTACACAGATACGCAGTATTTT. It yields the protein CASSAGYTDTQYF.

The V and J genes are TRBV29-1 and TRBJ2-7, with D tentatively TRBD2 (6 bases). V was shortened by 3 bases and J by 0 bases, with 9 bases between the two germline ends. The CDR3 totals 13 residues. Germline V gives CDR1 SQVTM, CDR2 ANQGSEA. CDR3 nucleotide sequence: TGCAGCGTTGACGGGGGAAGCTCCTACGAGCAGTACTTC. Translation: CSVDGGSSYEQYF.

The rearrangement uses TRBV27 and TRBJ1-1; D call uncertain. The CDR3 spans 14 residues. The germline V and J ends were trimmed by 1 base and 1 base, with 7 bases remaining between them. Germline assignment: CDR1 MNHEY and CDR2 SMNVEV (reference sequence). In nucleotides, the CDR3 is TGTGCCAGCAGTTTATGGAGGGAGAACACTGAAGCTTTCTTT. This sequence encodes CASSLWRENTEAFF.

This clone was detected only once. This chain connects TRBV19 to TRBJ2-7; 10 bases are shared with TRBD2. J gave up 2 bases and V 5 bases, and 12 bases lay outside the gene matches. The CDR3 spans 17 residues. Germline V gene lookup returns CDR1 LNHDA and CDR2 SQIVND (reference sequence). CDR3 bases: TGTGCCAGTAGTCTGGCCGTGGGACTAGCGAAGACCTACGAGCAGTACTTC. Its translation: CASSLAVGLAKTYEQYF.

The CDR3 sequence: CASSYSSITEAFF. The CDR3 coding sequence is TGTGCCAGCAGTTACTCGAGTATTACTGAAGCTTTCTTT. The J gene is TRBJ1-1, the V gene TRBV6-5; D is unclear. CDR1 and CDR2 (germline): MNHEY, SVGAGI. V was clipped by 0 bases and J by 5 bases, with 7 bases between them. This CDR3 comprises 13 residues.

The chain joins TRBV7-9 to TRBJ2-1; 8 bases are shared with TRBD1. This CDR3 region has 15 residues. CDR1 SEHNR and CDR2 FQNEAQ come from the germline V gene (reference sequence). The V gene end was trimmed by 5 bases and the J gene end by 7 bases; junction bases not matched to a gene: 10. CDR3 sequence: CASSGQGHRGNEQFF. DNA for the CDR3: TGTGCCAGCAGCGGACAGGGTCACCGGGGGAATGAGCAGTTCTTC.

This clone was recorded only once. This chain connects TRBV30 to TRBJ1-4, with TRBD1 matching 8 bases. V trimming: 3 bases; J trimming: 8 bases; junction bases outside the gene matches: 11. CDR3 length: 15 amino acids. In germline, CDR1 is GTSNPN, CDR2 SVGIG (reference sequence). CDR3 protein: CAWRPYFGQGEKLFF. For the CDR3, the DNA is TGTGCCTGGAGACCCTACTTTGGACAGGGAGAAAAACTGTTTTTT.

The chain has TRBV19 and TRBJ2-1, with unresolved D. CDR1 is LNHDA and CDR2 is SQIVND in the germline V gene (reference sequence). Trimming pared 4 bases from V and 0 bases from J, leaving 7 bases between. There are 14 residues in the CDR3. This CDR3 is CASSTPSSYNEQFF. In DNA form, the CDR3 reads TGTGCCAGTAGTACTCCGAGCTCCTACAATGAGCAGTTCTTC.

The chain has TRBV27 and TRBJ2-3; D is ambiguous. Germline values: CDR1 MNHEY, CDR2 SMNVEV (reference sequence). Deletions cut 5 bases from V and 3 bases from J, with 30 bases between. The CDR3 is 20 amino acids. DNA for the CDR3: TGTGCCAGCAGTGCACACCCCTCTTTGGAATCTAGTCCCGCGACAGATACGCAGTATTTT. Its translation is CASSAHPSLESSPATDTQYF.